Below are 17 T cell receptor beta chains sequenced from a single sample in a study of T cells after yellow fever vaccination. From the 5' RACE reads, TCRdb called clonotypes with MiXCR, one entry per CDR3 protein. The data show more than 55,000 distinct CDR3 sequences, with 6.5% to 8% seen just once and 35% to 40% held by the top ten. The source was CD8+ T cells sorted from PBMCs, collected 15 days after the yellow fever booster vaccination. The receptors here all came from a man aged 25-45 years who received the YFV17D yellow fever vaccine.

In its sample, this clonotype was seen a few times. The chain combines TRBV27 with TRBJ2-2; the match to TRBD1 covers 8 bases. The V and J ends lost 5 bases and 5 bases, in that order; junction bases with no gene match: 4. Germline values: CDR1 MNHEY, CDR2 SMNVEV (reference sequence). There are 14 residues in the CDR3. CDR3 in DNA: TGTGCCAGCAGTGACAGGGGCTGGACCGGGGAGCTGTTTTTT. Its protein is CASSDRGWTGELFF.

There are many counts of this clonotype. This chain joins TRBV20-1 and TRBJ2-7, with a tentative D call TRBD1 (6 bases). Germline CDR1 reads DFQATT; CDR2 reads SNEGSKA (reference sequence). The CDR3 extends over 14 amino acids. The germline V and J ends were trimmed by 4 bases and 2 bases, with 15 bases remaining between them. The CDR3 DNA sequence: TGCAGTGCTAAGAACAGGGAAGGAACCTACGAGCAGTACTTC. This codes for CSAKNREGTYEQYF.

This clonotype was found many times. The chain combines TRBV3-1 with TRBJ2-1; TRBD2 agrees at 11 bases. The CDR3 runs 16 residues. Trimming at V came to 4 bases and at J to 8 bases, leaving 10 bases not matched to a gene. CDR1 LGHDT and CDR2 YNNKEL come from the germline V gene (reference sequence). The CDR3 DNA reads TGTGCCAGCAGCCCGACGGGGACTAGCGGAAGGGATGAGCAGTTCTTC. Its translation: CASSPTGTSGRDEQFF.

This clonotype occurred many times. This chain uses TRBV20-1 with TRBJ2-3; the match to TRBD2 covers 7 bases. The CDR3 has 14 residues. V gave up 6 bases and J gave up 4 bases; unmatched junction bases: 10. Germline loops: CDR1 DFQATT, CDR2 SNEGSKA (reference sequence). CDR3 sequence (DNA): TGCAGTGCCTTCGGCGGGAGTCCGCCAGATACGCAGTATTTT. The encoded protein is CSAFGGSPPDTQYF.

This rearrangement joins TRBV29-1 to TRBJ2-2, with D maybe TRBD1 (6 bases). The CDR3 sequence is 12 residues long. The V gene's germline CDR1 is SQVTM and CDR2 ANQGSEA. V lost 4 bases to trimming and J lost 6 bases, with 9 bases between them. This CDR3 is CSVAAGAGELFF. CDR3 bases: TGCAGCGTTGCGGCAGGGGCCGGGGAGCTGTTTTTT.

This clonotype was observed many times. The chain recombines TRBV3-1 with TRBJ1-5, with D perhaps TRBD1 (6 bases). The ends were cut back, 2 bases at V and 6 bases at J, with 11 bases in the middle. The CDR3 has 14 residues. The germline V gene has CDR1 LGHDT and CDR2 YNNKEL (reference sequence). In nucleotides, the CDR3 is TGTGCCAGCAGCCAAAGTGGGACACTTCAGCCCCAGCATTTT. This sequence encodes CASSQSGTLQPQHF.

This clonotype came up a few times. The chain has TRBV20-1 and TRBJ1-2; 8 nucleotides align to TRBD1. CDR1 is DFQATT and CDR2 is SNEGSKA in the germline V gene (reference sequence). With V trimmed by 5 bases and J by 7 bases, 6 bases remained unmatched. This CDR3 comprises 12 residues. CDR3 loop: CSARTGMGGYTF. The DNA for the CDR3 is TGCAGTGCTCGGACAGGGATGGGTGGCTACACCTTC.

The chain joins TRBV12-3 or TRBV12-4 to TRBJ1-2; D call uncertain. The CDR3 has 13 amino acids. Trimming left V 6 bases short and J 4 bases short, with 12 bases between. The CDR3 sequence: CASSPQVGYGYTF. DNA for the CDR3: TGTGCCAGCAGCCCGCAGGTGGGCTATGGCTACACCTTC.

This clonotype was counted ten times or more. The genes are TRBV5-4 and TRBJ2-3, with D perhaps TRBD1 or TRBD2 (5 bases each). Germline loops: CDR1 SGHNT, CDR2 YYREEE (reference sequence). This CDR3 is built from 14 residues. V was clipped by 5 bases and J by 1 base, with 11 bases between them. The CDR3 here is CASRGDLGTDTQYF. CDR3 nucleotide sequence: TGTGCCAGCAGGGGGGACCTTGGCACAGATACGCAGTATTTT. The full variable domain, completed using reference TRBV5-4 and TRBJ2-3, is ETGVTQSPTHLIKTRGQQVTLRCSSQSGHNTVSWYQQALGQGPQFIFQYYREEENGRGNFPPRFSGLQFPNYSSELNVNALELDDSALYLCASRGDLGTDTQYFGPGTRLTVL.

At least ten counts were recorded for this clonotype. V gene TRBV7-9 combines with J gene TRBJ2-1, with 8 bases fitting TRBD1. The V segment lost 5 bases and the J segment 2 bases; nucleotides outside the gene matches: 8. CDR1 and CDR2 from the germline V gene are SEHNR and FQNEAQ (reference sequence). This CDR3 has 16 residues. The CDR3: CASSPSGGQAYNEQFF. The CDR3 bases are TGTGCCAGCAGCCCAAGTGGGGGACAGGCCTACAATGAGCAGTTCTTC.

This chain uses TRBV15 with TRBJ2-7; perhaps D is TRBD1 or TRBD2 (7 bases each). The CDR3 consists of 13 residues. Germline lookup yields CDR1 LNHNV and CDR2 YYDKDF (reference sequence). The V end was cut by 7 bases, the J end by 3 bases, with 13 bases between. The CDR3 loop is CATTPGGGYEQYF. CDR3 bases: TGTGCCACCACTCCAGGGGGGGGCTACGAGCAGTACTTC.

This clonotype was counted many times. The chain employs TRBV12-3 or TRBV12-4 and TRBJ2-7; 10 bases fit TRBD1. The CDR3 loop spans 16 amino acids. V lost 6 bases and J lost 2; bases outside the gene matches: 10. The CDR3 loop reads CASRHWTGGRPYEQYF. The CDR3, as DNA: TGTGCCAGCAGACATTGGACAGGGGGACGACCCTACGAGCAGTACTTC.

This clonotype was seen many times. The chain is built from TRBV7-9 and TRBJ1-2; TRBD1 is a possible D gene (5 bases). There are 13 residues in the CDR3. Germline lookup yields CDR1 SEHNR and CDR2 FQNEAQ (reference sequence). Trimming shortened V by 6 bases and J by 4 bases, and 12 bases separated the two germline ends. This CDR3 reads CASSHPQGYGYTF. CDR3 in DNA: TGTGCCAGCAGTCATCCCCAGGGCTATGGCTACACCTTC.

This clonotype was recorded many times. CDR3 nucleotides: TGTGCCAGCAGTTACCAGGTATTAGAGTCATCAGATACGCAGTATTTT. Its translation is CASSYQVLESSDTQYF. The chain combines TRBV7-2 with TRBJ2-3; D not certain. The V gene lost 6 bases and the J gene lost 4 bases, with 20 bases spanning the gap. The CDR3 extends over 16 amino acids. Germline loops: CDR1 SGHTA, CDR2 FQGNSA.

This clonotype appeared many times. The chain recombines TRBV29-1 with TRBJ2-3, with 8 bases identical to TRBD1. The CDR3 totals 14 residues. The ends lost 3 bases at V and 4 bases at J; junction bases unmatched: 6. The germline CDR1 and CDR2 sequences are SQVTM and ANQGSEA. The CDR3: CSVDLGTGADTQYF. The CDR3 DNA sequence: TGCAGCGTTGACCTAGGGACAGGAGCAGATACGCAGTATTTT.

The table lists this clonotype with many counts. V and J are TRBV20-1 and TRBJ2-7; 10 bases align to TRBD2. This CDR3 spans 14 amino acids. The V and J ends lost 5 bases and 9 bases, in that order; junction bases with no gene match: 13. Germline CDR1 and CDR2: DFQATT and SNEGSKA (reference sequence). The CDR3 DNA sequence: TGCAGTGCTCGGAGCGGGAGGGACCATGTGGGGCAGTACTTC. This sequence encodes CSARSGRDHVGQYF.

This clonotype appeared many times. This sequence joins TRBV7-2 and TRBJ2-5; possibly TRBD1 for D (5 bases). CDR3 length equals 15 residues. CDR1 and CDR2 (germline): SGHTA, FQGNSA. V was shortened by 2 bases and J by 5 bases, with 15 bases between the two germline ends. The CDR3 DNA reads TGTGCCAGCAGCTTATTGGGCACCCCAGGGGAGACCCAGTACTTC. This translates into CASSLLGTPGETQYF.